Listed below are T cell receptor beta chains from one sample, sequenced in a study of OX40 agonist ivuxolimab in advanced cancers. Assay used: immunoSEQ multiplex PCR; TCRdb lists only in-frame clones, some missing. Seen here are around 76,000 clones, around four fifths observed once, and the top ten hold 5.5% to 6%. This material consisted of CD4+ or CD8+ T cells sorted from blood, taken in a trial of the OX40 agonist ivuxolimab. All receptors come from an adult with an advanced solid tumor such as melanoma, head and neck, liver or kidney cancer. Each CDR3 is given with its conserved first and last residue. The D gene is left open where the match is weak. Size tells how often a clone was seen (once, few, many) or the class of an expanded clone, and some rows leave it out.

CDR3aa | CDR3nt | abundance | j_gene | d_gene | v_gene
CASSLGTVEAFF | TGTGCCAGCAGTTTGGGGACAGTTGAAGCTTTCTTT | . | TRBJ1-1 | TRBD1 | TRBV14
CASSEPLEQFF | TGTGCCAGCAGCGAACCCCTTGAGCAGTTCTTC | . | TRBJ2-1 | . | TRBV7-9
CASSARDSYEQYF | TGTGCCAGCAGCGCCAGGGACTCCTACGAGCAGTACTTC | . | TRBJ2-7 | . | TRBV5-4
CASSSYTRDSQETQYF | TGTGCCAGCAGTTCCTATACCCGGGACAGTCAAGAGACCCAGTACTTC | . | TRBJ2-5 | TRBD1 | TRBV28
CASRTGDSKNIQYF | TGTGCCAGCCGGACAGGGGATAGCAAAAACATTCAGTACTTC | . | TRBJ2-4 | TRBD1 | TRBV6-5
CASSLTTAYEQYF | TGTGCCAGCAGCTTAACCACGGCCTACGAGCAGTACTTC | few | TRBJ2-7 | . | TRBV7-9
CASSLRGDTYNEQFF | TGTGCCAGCAGTTTGAGGGGGGACACCTACAATGAGCAGTTCTTC | . | TRBJ2-1 | . | TRBV28
CASSLSGAEQYF | TGTGCCAGCAGTTTAAGCGGGGCCGAGCAGTACTTC | . | TRBJ2-7 | TRBD2 | TRBV28
CASSQSYGNEQFF | TGCGCCAGCAGTCAATCATACGGCAATGAGCAGTTCTTC | few | TRBJ2-1 | . | TRBV23-1
CSVLGGRGGSEAFF | TGCAGCGTTCTAGGTGGCAGGGGAGGGTCTGAAGCTTTCTTT | . | TRBJ1-1 | . | TRBV29-1
CSYRQGYTGELFF | TGCAGCTATCGACAGGGGTACACCGGGGAGCTGTTTTTT | few | TRBJ2-2 | TRBD1 | TRBV29-1
CASTQGWTMGGYTF | TGTGCCAGCACTCAGGGTTGGACTATGGGTGGCTACACCTTC | . | TRBJ1-2 | . | TRBV28
CASSDPRPDNAHSNQPQHF | TGTGCCAGCAGTGACCCTAGACCGGACAATGCCCATAGCAATCAGCCCCAGCATTTT | few | TRBJ1-5 | . | TRBV6-4
CASSYTRSGTDTQYF | TGTGCCAGCAGCTACACTAGGAGTGGCACAGATACGCAGTATTTT | . | TRBJ2-3 | . | TRBV7-2
CRAVGDTQYF | TGCAGGGCGGTGGGAGATACGCAGTATTTT | . | TRBJ2-3 | . | TRBV20-1
CASSVPKPGLRTPNTGELFF | TGTGCCAGCAGCGTACCCAAACCCGGACTAAGAACCCCGAACACCGGGGAGCTGTTTTTT | . | TRBJ2-2 | . | TRBV9
CASIGSQFHTEAFF | TGTGCCAGCATTGGATCCCAGTTTCACACTGAAGCTTTCTTT | . | TRBJ1-1 | . | TRBV28
CASSYSRGGKGHGYTF | TGTGCCAGCAGTTACTCTAGAGGGGGAAAGGGGCATGGCTACACCTTC | . | TRBJ1-2 | . | TRBV27
CASSPPDRKAFF | TGTGCCAGTAGCCCCCCGGACAGGAAAGCTTTCTTT | few | TRBJ1-1 | TRBD1 | TRBV19
CASSKEGTSGSLSYNEQFF | TGTGCCAGCAGCAAAGAGGGGACTAGCGGGAGTTTGTCCTACAATGAGCAGTTCTTC | . | TRBJ2-1 | . | TRBV21-1
CASSPGDGTKETQYF | TGCGCCAGCAGCCCTGGGGACGGGACAAAAGAGACCCAGTACTTC | . | TRBJ2-5 | . | TRBV5-1
CASSQADGTGREKLFF | TGTGCCAGCAGCCAGGCTGACGGGACAGGGCGGGAAAAACTGTTTTTT | once | TRBJ1-4 | TRBD1 | TRBV4-2
CASRVSADSNQPQHF | TGTGCCAGCAGGGTTTCAGCCGATAGCAATCAGCCCCAGCATTTT | . | TRBJ1-5 | . | TRBV6-1
CASSRGGETYEQYF | TGCGCCAGCAGCAGAGGCGGGGAGACCTACGAGCAGTACTTC | . | TRBJ2-7 | . | TRBV4-3
CASSLDAGSSNQPQHF | TGTGCCAGCAGCTTGGATGCTGGGAGTAGCAATCAGCCCCAGCATTTT | . | TRBJ1-5 | . | TRBV5-6
CASSPTRDSSYNEQFF | TGTGCCAGCAGCCCGACGCGGGACAGCTCCTACAATGAGCAGTTCTTC | . | TRBJ2-1 | . | TRBV7-9
CASSLMFADAQYF | TGTGCCAGCAGTTTAATGTTTGCGGATGCGCAGTATTTT | . | TRBJ2-3 | . | TRBV28
CASSLQEINQPQHF | TGTGCCAGCAGTCTTCAGGAAATTAATCAGCCCCAGCATTTT | . | TRBJ1-5 | . | TRBV6-6
CASSWLTGTAGGYTF | TGTGCCAGCTCATGGTTAACAGGGACCGCGGGTGGCTACACCTTC | . | TRBJ1-2 | . | TRBV2
CAVGDRYSNQPQHF | TGTGCCGTGGGGGACAGATATAGCAATCAGCCCCAGCATTTT | once | TRBJ1-5 | TRBD1 | TRBV6-6
CASSPPYSRDTQYF | TGTGCCAGCTCACCACCATACAGCCGAGATACGCAGTATTTT | . | TRBJ2-3 | . | TRBV18
CASSLGPGTNGGYTF | TGTGCCAGCAGCTTAGGTCCCGGGACAAACGGCGGCTACACCTTC | . | TRBJ1-2 | . | TRBV5-4